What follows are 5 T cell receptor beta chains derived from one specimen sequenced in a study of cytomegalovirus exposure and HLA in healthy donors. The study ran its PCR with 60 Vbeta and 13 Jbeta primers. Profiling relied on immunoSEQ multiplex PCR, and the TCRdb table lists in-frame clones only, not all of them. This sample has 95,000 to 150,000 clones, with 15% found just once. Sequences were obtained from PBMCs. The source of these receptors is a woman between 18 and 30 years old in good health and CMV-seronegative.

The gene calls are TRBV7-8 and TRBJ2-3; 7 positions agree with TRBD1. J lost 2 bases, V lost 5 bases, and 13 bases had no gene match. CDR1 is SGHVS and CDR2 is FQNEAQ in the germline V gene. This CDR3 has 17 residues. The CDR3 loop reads CASSVSGTVQPTDTQYF. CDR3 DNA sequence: TGTGCCAGCAGCGTCTCCGGGACAGTCCAACCCACAGATACGCAGTATTTT.

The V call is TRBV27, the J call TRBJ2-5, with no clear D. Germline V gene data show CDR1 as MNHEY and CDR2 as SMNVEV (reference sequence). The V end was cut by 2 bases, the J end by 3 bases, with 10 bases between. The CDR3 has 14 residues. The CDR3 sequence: CASSLVPTEETQYF. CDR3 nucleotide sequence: TGTGCCAGCAGTTTAGTTCCCACGGAAGAGACCCAGTACTTC.

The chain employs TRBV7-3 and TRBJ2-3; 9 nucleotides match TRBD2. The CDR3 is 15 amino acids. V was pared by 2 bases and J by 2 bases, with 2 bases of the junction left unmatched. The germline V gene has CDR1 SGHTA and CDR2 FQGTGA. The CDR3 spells CASSLQRGATDTQYF. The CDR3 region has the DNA TGTGCCAGCAGCTTACAGCGGGGGGCCACAGATACGCAGTATTTT.

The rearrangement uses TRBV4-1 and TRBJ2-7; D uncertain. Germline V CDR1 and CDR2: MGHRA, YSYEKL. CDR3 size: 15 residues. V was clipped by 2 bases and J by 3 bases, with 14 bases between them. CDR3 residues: CASSQLSKPVYEQYF. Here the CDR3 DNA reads TGCGCCAGCAGCCAACTGAGTAAGCCCGTCTACGAGCAGTACTTC.

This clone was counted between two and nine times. The CDR3 nucleotides are TGTGCCACCAGCAGAGGGGATGGGCAGGGAGGTAAAGAGACCCAGTACTTC. It translates to CATSRGDGQGGKETQYF. This chain links TRBV15 with TRBJ2-5; tentative D call: TRBD2 (6 bases). V shed 1 base and J shed 3 bases, with 18 bases lying between them. The germline gives CDR1 LNHNV, CDR2 YYDKDF (reference sequence). CDR3 length equals 17 residues.